This T cell receptor (beta chain) was identified during a study of cytomegalovirus exposure and HLA in healthy donors. The overall study: Unique TCRs numbering some 77 million, obtained from HLA-typed donors, made up an early data release. Whole-study findings and limits: Certain sequence variants were highly shared and formed a cluster, and this cluster was likely a sequencing artifact. Follow-up analysis later connected one missense variant in DCLRE1C with trimming of TCR beta V- and J-genes.

The primer mix had 60 Vbeta and 13 Jbeta primers. Some clones are missing from TCRdb's copy, which holds only in-frame ones; the method was immunoSEQ multiplex PCR. The repertoire consists of 45,000 to 60,000 clones, with around 82% occurring once and the leading ten covering approximately 7.7%. Comment on this clone: The antigen remains unidentified.

CDR3 length: 15 residues. Germline V gene sequence: CDR1 MNHEY, CDR2 SVGAGI. The V and J ends lost 2 bases and 6 bases respectively, with 16 bases between them. This sequence joins TRBV6-5 and TRBJ1-1; D may be TRBD1 (5 bases). The origin of this receptor is a man in his thirties or forties in good health and CMV-seropositive. Sequencing was done on a sample of PBMCs. CDR3 amino acids: CASSYLSQGSAEAFF. The CDR3 coding sequence is TGTGCCAGCAGTTACCTATCGCAGGGATCGGCTGAAGCTTTCTTT.